This entry describes one TCR beta chain. Antigen: not known. Produced via immunoSEQ multiplex PCR; TCRdb's table is partial and in-frame only. Of some 700,000 clones listed, around 91% are singletons. CD8 memory combined CD45RO+ cells with CCR7-negative CD45RA+ TemRA cells. The data originate from a study of shared clonotypes between healthy human individuals. The V gene's germline CDR1 is SEHNR and CDR2 FQNEAQ (reference sequence). The CDR3 runs to 14 residues. V was pared by 5 bases and J by 1 base, with 3 bases of the junction left unmatched. Study-wide findings and caveats: Sequencing of the sorted subsets was shown by rarefaction to be incomplete despite large depth. Estimated clonotype richness was generally higher in naive than memory subsets. Clonotypes which were not shared had lower generation probabilities than clonotypes that all four donors shared.

Material for sequencing was memory CD8+ T cells from PBMCs. As to subset: CD45RO+ cells pooled with CCR7-negative TemRA cells. The gene calls are TRBV7-9 and TRBJ1-2; 8 bases fit TRBD1. The receptor's source is a man in his late teens or twenties in good health. Some clones in this sample may be carry-over from other donors' samples. In nucleotides, the CDR3 is TGTGCCAGCAGCCGGACAGGGTTTAACTATGGCTACACCTTC. It is translated as CASSRTGFNYGYTF.